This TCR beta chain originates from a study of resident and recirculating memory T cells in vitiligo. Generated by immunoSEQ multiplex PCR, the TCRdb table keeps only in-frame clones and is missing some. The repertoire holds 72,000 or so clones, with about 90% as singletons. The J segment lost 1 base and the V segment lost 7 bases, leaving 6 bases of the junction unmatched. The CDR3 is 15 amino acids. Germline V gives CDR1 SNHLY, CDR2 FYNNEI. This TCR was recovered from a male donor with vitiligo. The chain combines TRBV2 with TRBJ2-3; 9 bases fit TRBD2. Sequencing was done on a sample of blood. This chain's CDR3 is CASTISGSGTDTQYF. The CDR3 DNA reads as TGTGCCAGCACAATTAGCGGGAGTGGCACAGATACGCAGTATTTT.